Below are 24 T cell receptor beta chains sequenced from a single sample in a study of T cells after somatic rescue of genetic block. Sequencing used immunoSEQ multiplex PCR; TCRdb keeps in-frame clones, though not all of them. The data contain tens of thousands of clones, roughly 93% of them singletons. The sequencing sample was made of peripheral blood mononuclear cells (PBMCs). These receptors all stem from a man aged 30 to 45.

The rearrangement links TRBV6-7 to TRBJ1-2; 8 bases align to TRBD1. TRBV6-7 has ORF status, its function being uncertain. CDR3 size: 18 residues. V lost 0 bases, J lost 0 bases, and 9 bases stayed unmatched. DNA for the CDR3: TGTGCCAGCAGTTACTCACGGACAGGGCCGGATCCTAACTATGGCTACACCTTC. Its protein is CASSYSRTGPDPNYGYTF.

In nucleotides, the CDR3 is TGTGCCAGCATCCAGGGGGCCCCTGCCTACGAGCAGTACTTC. Protein product: CASIQGAPAYEQYF. This chain connects TRBV2 to TRBJ2-7; 8 bases are shared with TRBD1. Trimming cost V 7 bases and J 2 bases; bases outside gene matches: 7. CDR1 is SNHLY, CDR2 FYNNEI, per germline. CDR3 length equals 14 residues.

V is TRBV19 and J is TRBJ2-1; D unclear. V was pared by 3 bases and J by 0 bases, with 9 bases between. Germline V gives CDR1 LNHDA, CDR2 SQIVND (reference sequence). The CDR3 sequence is 15 residues long. The CDR3 DNA sequence: TGTGCCAGTAGTATTTCACTCAGCTCCTACAATGAGCAGTTCTTC. It yields the protein CASSISLSSYNEQFF.

The CDR3 DNA is TGCGCCAGCAGCTTGGCCGGGACTAGCTACGAGCAGTACTTC. Amino acid sequence: CASSLAGTSYEQYF. The chain joins TRBV5-1 to TRBJ2-7, with TRBD2 matching over 8 bases. The CDR3 contains 14 residues. The germline V gene has CDR1 SGHRS and CDR2 YFSETQ. The junction had 2 bases not matched to a gene; V was cut back by 0 bases and J by 3 bases.

The J gene is TRBJ2-1, the V gene TRBV28; D is possibly TRBD1 (6 bases). Germline V CDR1 and CDR2: MDHEN, SYDVKM. The germline V and J ends were trimmed by 6 bases and 0 bases, with 15 bases remaining between them. The CDR3 totals 16 residues. For the CDR3, the DNA is TGTGCCAGCAGCAAAGGACAGACCGGCTCCTACAATGAGCAGTTCTTC. It yields the protein CASSKGQTGSYNEQFF.

This clone is a singleton in its sample. V usage is TRBV5-1 and J usage is TRBJ2-1; the D is unclear. CDR3 length: 12 residues. Trimming removed 2 bases from V and 8 bases from J, with 8 bases in between. Germline V gene data show CDR1 as SGHRS and CDR2 as YFSETQ. The CDR3 bases are TGCGCCAGCAGCTTAATACTCGATGAGCAGTTCTTC. This encodes CASSLILDEQFF.

The rearrangement uses TRBV7-2 and TRBJ1-1; 8 positions match TRBD1. Germline-derived CDR1 and CDR2 are SGHTA and FQGNSA. The length of the CDR3 is 14 residues. Trimming removed 3 bases from V and 2 bases from J; junction bases left unmatched: 2. CDR3 sequence (DNA): TGTGCCAGCAGCTTGCAGGGGGCAAACACTGAAGCTTTCTTT. Translation: CASSLQGANTEAFF.

The chain employs TRBV4-1 and TRBJ2-7; a possible D gene is TRBD2 (7 bases). The CDR3 is 17 residues long. The V end lost 1 base, the J end lost 0 bases, and 16 bases lay between the germline ends. Germline V gene lookup returns CDR1 MGHRA and CDR2 YSYEKL. The CDR3 DNA is TGCGCCAGCAGCCAAGTTATAACCGGGGGGCACTCCTACGAGCAGTACTTC. Translation: CASSQVITGGHSYEQYF.

The rearrangement joins TRBV6-5 to TRBJ1-5; a possible D gene is TRBD1 (5 bases). The germline CDR1 and CDR2 sequences are MNHEY and SVGAGI. This CDR3 region has 15 residues. The germline V and J ends were trimmed by 5 bases and 6 bases, with 17 bases remaining between them. The chain's CDR3 is CASSRDGMFGQPQHF. The CDR3 DNA is TGTGCCAGCAGTAGGGACGGCATGTTCGGTCAGCCCCAGCATTTT.

The CDR3 reads CASSQASRGDYGYTF. Here the CDR3 DNA reads TGCGCCAGCAGCCAAGCCTCGAGAGGGGACTATGGCTACACCTTC. The chain employs TRBV4-1 and TRBJ1-2; TRBD1 is a possible D gene (5 bases). Germline V gene sequence: CDR1 MGHRA, CDR2 YSYEKL. The CDR3 has 15 amino acids. V lost 1 base, J lost 3 bases, and 12 bases lay in between.

V gene TRBV15 combines with J gene TRBJ2-1, with D unclear. Trimming took 3 bases from V and 4 from J, leaving 4 bases between them. Germline-derived CDR1 and CDR2 are LNHNV and YYDKDF (reference sequence). The CDR3 consists of 12 residues. CDR3: CATSRGYNEQFF. Written as DNA, the CDR3 is TGTGCCACCAGCAGGGGTTACAATGAGCAGTTCTTC.

V and J are TRBV28 and TRBJ2-1; 7 bases match TRBD1. CDR1 and CDR2 (germline): MDHEN, SYDVKM. The CDR3 totals 18 residues. With V trimmed by 2 bases and J by 1 base, 11 bases remained unmatched. The CDR3 DNA sequence: TGTGCCAGCAGTTTAAAGGGGATCAGACAGGGATCCTACAATGAGCAGTTCTTC. Encoded protein: CASSLKGIRQGSYNEQFF.

In regard to this clone: The junction departs from germline at one end; a sequencing error may be responsible. The chain joins TRBV18 to TRBJ1-5; 7 bases agree with TRBD1. The CDR3 consists of 15 residues. The germline gives CDR1 KGHSH, CDR2 LQKENI. In DNA, the CDR3 is TGTGCCAGCTCCCCACGGGACAGTCTCAATCAGCCCCAGCATTTT. Translation gives CASSPRDSLNQPQHF.

The rearrangement uses TRBV18 and TRBJ2-7, with D possibly matching TRBD2 (5 bases). Germline V gives CDR1 KGHSH, CDR2 LQKENI. This CDR3 has 15 residues. V gave up 1 base and J gave up 3 bases, with 13 bases separating them. CDR3 bases: TGTGCCAGCTCACCACGAGTTGAGGCGGGCTACGAGCAGTACTTC. Translating gives CASSPRVEAGYEQYF.

The CDR3: CSVEDPRTRVLDTQYF. CDR3 nucleotide sequence: TGCAGCGTTGAAGATCCGCGGACTAGGGTGTTAGATACGCAGTATTTT. The V gene is TRBV29-1, the J gene TRBJ2-3; 7 bases align to TRBD2. The V and J ends lost 0 bases and 5 bases, in that order; junction bases with no gene match: 11. The germline CDR1 and CDR2 sequences are SQVTM and ANQGSEA. This CDR3 contains 16 residues.

This clone was seen a handful of times. This CDR3 is also generated by other DNA sequences in the sample. The chain combines TRBV19 with TRBJ1-4; D not certain. This CDR3 is built from 15 residues. The V end was cut by 7 bases, the J end by 0 bases, with 12 bases between. Germline V gene sequence: CDR1 LNHDA, CDR2 SQIVND (reference sequence). The CDR3 nucleotides read TGTGCCAGTATCAACCGGGGTACAACTAATGAAAAACTGTTTTTT. Protein product: CASINRGTTNEKLFF.

J is TRBJ1-1 and V is TRBV7-9, with D unresolved. Between the trimmed V and J ends, which lost 6 bases and 0 bases, there was a span of 8 bases. The CDR3 runs to 13 residues. Germline CDR1 is SEHNR and CDR2 is FQNEAQ (reference sequence). This chain's CDR3 is CASRARVNTEAFF. DNA of the CDR3: TGTGCCAGCAGGGCGCGGGTGAACACTGAAGCTTTCTTT.

The chain has TRBV5-1 and TRBJ2-3; tentative D call: TRBD1 (5 bases). CDR3 length equals 14 residues. V was cut by 2 bases and J by 3 bases, with 10 bases left in between. Germline CDR1 reads SGHRS; CDR2 reads YFSETQ. The CDR3 loop reads CASSLGQNTDTQYF. The CDR3 nucleotides are TGCGCCAGCAGCTTAGGACAAAATACAGATACGCAGTATTTT. The entire variable domain, with the rest obtained from reference TRBV5-1 and TRBJ2-3, is as follows: KAGVTQTPRYLIKTRGQQVTLSCSPISGHRSVSWYQQTPGQGLQFLFEYFSETQRNKGNFPGRFSGRQFSNSRSEMNVSTLELGDSALYLCASSLGQNTDTQYFGPGTRLTVL.

CDR3 in DNA: TGTGCCAGCAGGAGCGGGACAGGGGGCACTGAAGCTTTCTTT. Translation gives CASRSGTGGTEAFF. V usage is TRBV9 and J usage is TRBJ1-1, with 11 bases lining up with TRBD1. This CDR3 has 14 amino acids. The germline V gene encodes CDR1 SGDLS and CDR2 YYNGEE. J was trimmed by 4 bases and V by 5 bases; bases with no gene match: 4. Complete variable domain (other parts from reference TRBV9 and TRBJ1-1): DSGVTQTPKHLITATGQRVTLRCSPRSGDLSVYWYQQSLDQGLQFLIQYYNGEERAKGNILERFSAQQFPDLHSELNLSSLELGDSALYFCASRSGTGGTEAFFGQGTRLTVV.

This chain uses TRBV5-6 with TRBJ2-7; no definite D call. Deletions cut 0 bases from V and 6 bases from J, with 13 bases between. The CDR3 is made up of 14 amino acids. From germline, CDR1 is SGHDT and CDR2 YYEEEE. CDR3 loop: CASSLGSPGGEQYF. CDR3 bases: TGTGCCAGCAGCTTGGGAAGTCCCGGCGGCGAGCAGTACTTC.

The rearrangement links TRBV4-1 to TRBJ2-1; 10 bases align to TRBD2. This CDR3 is 16 amino acids long. The trim removed 1 base at V and 2 bases at J, leaving 2 bases unmatched. The germline V gene encodes CDR1 MGHRA and CDR2 YSYEKL. The CDR3 reads CASSQVGTSAYNEQFF. CDR3 in DNA: TGCGCCAGCAGCCAAGTTGGGACTAGCGCCTACAATGAGCAGTTCTTC.

The chain combines TRBV5-4 with TRBJ2-1; D may match TRBD1 or TRBD2 (5 bases each). From germline, CDR1 is SGHNT and CDR2 YYREEE (reference sequence). With 4 bases removed from V and 9 bases from J, the gap between germline ends came to 14 bases. This CDR3 has 13 residues. The CDR3 nucleotides are TGTGCCAGCAGCCCCGCGGATGGGGGTGAGCAGTTCTTC. Translation gives CASSPADGGEQFF.

In this sample, this clone turned up a few times. J is TRBJ1-1 and V is TRBV9; no clear D gene. From germline, CDR1 is SGDLS and CDR2 YYNGEE. The CDR3 is 14 residues long. The ends were cut back, 0 bases at V and 1 base at J, with 7 bases in the middle. The CDR3 spells CASSVVDRNTEAFF. CDR3 DNA: TGTGCCAGCAGCGTAGTGGACCGGAACACTGAAGCTTTCTTT.

J is TRBJ1-4 and V is TRBV6-1; possible D gene TRBD1, 5 bases. CDR3 length: 14 residues. Germline assignment: CDR1 MNHNS and CDR2 SASEGT. Trimming shortened V by 6 bases and J by 7 bases, and 15 bases separated the two germline ends. The CDR3 nucleotides are TGTGCCAGCAGAGCGACAGCCTTGGGTGAAAAACTGTTTTTT. Protein sequence: CASRATALGEKLFF.